One and the same sample provided the 6 T cell receptor beta chains below, sequenced in a study of blood T cell repertoires in COVID-19. Libraries were prepared by immunoSEQ multiplex PCR; TCRdb keeps only in-frame clonotypes and omits some of them. This sample has 300,000 to 500,000 clones, with approximately 88% found just once. The sample taken for sequencing was PBMCs or T cells enriched from blood (not recorded which). The source is a woman in her twenties or thirties with acute COVID-19.

This sequence joins TRBV20-1 and TRBJ1-6, with D perhaps matching TRBD1 (6 bases). Deletions cut 3 bases from V and 9 bases from J, with 15 bases between. The CDR3 spans 14 residues. The V gene's germline CDR1 is DFQATT and CDR2 SNEGSKA (reference sequence). CDR3 DNA: TGCAGTGCTAGTGGGGACAAAGGGAGTTCACCCCTCCACTTT. Protein product: CSASGDKGSSPLHF.

The rearrangement links TRBV27 to TRBJ1-5; weak D call: TRBD1 (5 bases). The CDR3 is 14 amino acids. V gave up 8 bases and J gave up 0 bases, with 11 bases separating them. Germline CDR1 MNHEY, CDR2 SMNVEV (reference sequence). The CDR3: CASGRDLSNQPQHF. Here the CDR3 DNA reads TGTGCCAGCGGGAGGGACCTTAGCAATCAGCCCCAGCATTTT.

The chain joins TRBV15 to TRBJ2-4, with TRBD2 as a possible D gene (7 bases). The CDR3 runs to 16 residues. V was clipped by 4 bases and J by 8 bases, with 21 bases between them. Germline values: CDR1 LNHNV, CDR2 YYDKDF (reference sequence). The CDR3 DNA sequence: TGTGCCACCAGCAAGGGGGGGTCTTCGGTGTCGGACATTCAGTACTTC. It translates to CATSKGGSSVSDIQYF.

The chain recombines TRBV5-1 with TRBJ1-2; a possible D gene is TRBD1 (6 bases). V gave up 4 bases and J gave up 6 bases, with 13 bases separating them. CDR1 is SGHRS, CDR2 YFSETQ, per germline. This CDR3 spans 13 amino acids. The DNA for the CDR3 is TGCGCCAGCAGCAGAGGGGGGGAAGATGGCTACACCTTC. Its protein product is CASSRGGEDGYTF.

This chain uses TRBV10-3 with TRBJ1-2; D may be TRBD1 (5 bases). The germline CDR1 and CDR2 sequences are ENHRY and SYGVKD. The V end was cut by 6 bases, the J end by 7 bases, with 15 bases between. CDR3 size: 13 residues. The DNA of the CDR3 is TGTGCCATCAGGCTGGCGTCGGGGGGTGGCTACACCTTC. Translating gives CAIRLASGGGYTF.

There are a few counts of this clone. The rearrangement links TRBV7-7 to TRBJ2-4, with 9 bases aligning to TRBD2. The CDR3 consists of 19 residues. With 2 bases clipped from V and 6 bases from J, the junction kept 17 bases outside the gene matches. Germline CDR1 SSHAT, CDR2 FNYEAQ (reference sequence). The chain's CDR3 is CASSLSPPGAGGPGNIQYF. The CDR3 DNA is TGTGCCAGCAGCTTATCCCCTCCAGGTGCGGGGGGGCCTGGAAACATTCAGTACTTC.